A single T cell receptor (beta chain) is shown here with its context. The data stem from a study of blood T cell repertoires in COVID-19. Here immunoSEQ multiplex PCR was the method, and the copy in TCRdb shows in-frame clones only, minus some. The repertoire holds about 480,000 clones, 85% to 90% seen once, with about 1% in the top ten. The specimen was peripheral blood. The source of this sequence is a man between 18 and 29 years old with COVID-19, enrolled during active disease.

CDR3 region: CASSPQGVSNQPQHF. CDR3 DNA sequence: TGCGCCAGCAGCCCCCAGGGCGTTAGCAATCAGCCCCAGCATTTT. The chain joins TRBV5-1 to TRBJ1-5, with TRBD1 as a possible D gene (5 bases). The CDR3 loop spans 15 amino acids. V lost 4 bases and J lost 0, with 11 bases in between. CDR1 and CDR2 (germline): SGHRS, YFSETQ.